The rows below give T cell receptor beta chains drawn from one sample of a study of cytotoxic CD8 clonotypes in ibrutinib-treated CLL. Clones were sequenced by immunoSEQ multiplex PCR, and TCRdb holds only the in-frame ones, with some missing. Of tens of thousands of clones in the sample, 68% were seen once. This specimen consisted of PBMCs, obtained after 12 months of ibrutinib treatment. The receptors were gathered from a human donor with chronic lymphocytic leukemia. Both conserved end residues are part of each CDR3. A D gene is named only where the DNA matches it firmly. Clone size appears in some rows only: once, few, many, or a class for an expanded clone.

length: 15; J: TRBJ2-3; size: .; V: TRBV27; D: TRBD1; CDR3: CASSFEGGRLYTQYF; DNA: TGTGCCAGCAGTTTCGAAGGGGGCCGTCTGTATACGCAGTATTTT
length: 12; J: TRBJ1-2; size: .; V: TRBV6-5; D: .; CDR3: CASSSGPLGYTF; DNA: TGTGCCAGCAGTTCGGGGCCGTTGGGGTACACCTTC
length: 14; J: TRBJ2-7; size: .; V: TRBV7-2; D: .; CDR3: CASSSDSHTYEQYF; DNA: TGTGCCAGCAGCTCGGACAGCCATACCTACGAGCAGTACTTC
length: 15; J: TRBJ1-2; size: .; V: TRBV5-1; D: TRBD1; CDR3: CASSPVGQGNYGYTF; DNA: TGCGCCAGCAGCCCAGTGGGACAGGGGAACTATGGCTACACCTTC
length: 16; J: TRBJ2-1; size: .; V: TRBV11-2; D: TRBD1; CDR3: CASSLAGQGPYNEQFF; DNA: TGTGCCAGCAGCTTAGCCGGACAGGGGCCCTACAATGAGCAGTTCTTC
length: 14; J: TRBJ2-3; size: .; V: TRBV18; D: .; CDR3: CASSPRGATDTQYF; DNA: TGTGCCAGCTCACCCAGGGGAGCCACAGATACGCAGTATTTT
length: 13; J: TRBJ2-7; size: .; V: TRBV7-9; D: .; CDR3: CASSQTGSYEQYF; DNA: TGTGCCAGCAGCCAAACAGGGTCGTACGAGCAGTACTTC
length: 15; J: TRBJ2-5; size: .; V: TRBV19; D: .; CDR3: CASKETPDSQETQYF; DNA: TGTGCCAGTAAAGAGACCCCGGACAGCCAAGAGACCCAGTACTTC
length: 15; J: TRBJ1-5; size: .; V: TRBV6-6; D: .; CDR3: CASNTGTVSNQPQHF; DNA: TGTGCCAGCAACACCGGGACGGTGAGCAATCAGCCCCAGCATTTT
length: 17; J: TRBJ1-2; size: .; V: TRBV15; D: .; CDR3: CATSRAILGSSHTGYTF; DNA: TGTGCCACCAGCAGAGCCATACTAGGGAGTTCACATACTGGCTACACCTTC
length: 18; J: TRBJ2-1; size: .; V: TRBV13; D: TRBD1; CDR3: CASSPTWTGEISYNEQFF; DNA: TGTGCCAGCAGCCCGACCTGGACAGGCGAAATCTCCTACAATGAGCAGTTCTTC
length: 13; J: TRBJ2-5; size: .; V: TRBV2; D: TRBD2; CDR3: CASMSGALGTQYF; DNA: TGTGCCAGCATGAGCGGGGCATTGGGGACCCAGTACTTC
length: 15; J: TRBJ1-2; size: .; V: TRBV9; D: TRBD1; CDR3: CASSPTRQGPTGYTF; DNA: TGTGCCAGCAGCCCTACCCGACAGGGGCCAACTGGCTACACCTTC
length: 12; J: TRBJ1-6; size: few; V: TRBV5-6; D: .; CDR3: CASSLSDSPLHF; DNA: TGTGCCAGCAGCTTGTCCGATTCACCCCTCCACTTT
length: 13; J: TRBJ2-2; size: few; V: TRBV19; D: .; CDR3: CASEGPNTGELFF; DNA: TGTGCCAGCGAAGGACCGAACACCGGGGAGCTGTTTTTT
length: 15; J: TRBJ1-4; size: .; V: TRBV11-2; D: .; CDR3: CASSLGVGSGEKLFF; DNA: TGTGCCAGCAGCTTAGGCGTGGGGTCAGGTGAAAAACTGTTTTTT
length: 13; J: TRBJ1-2; size: .; V: TRBV6-5; D: .; CDR3: CASIPRGSGGYTF; DNA: TGTGCCAGCATTCCGAGGGGGAGTGGAGGCTACACCTTC
length: 15; J: TRBJ1-1; size: few; V: TRBV6-1; D: TRBD1; CDR3: CASKLQGAGNTEAFF; DNA: TGTGCCAGCAAACTCCAGGGGGCAGGGAACACTGAAGCTTTCTTT
length: 18; J: TRBJ2-2; size: .; V: TRBV19; D: TRBD2; CDR3: CASTSNPLAGGNTGELFF; DNA: TGTGCCAGTACCTCGAACCCACTAGCGGGGGGGAACACCGGGGAGCTGTTTTTT
length: 13; J: TRBJ2-1; size: few; V: TRBV6-5; D: .; CDR3: CASRVADYNEQFF; DNA: TGTGCCAGCAGGGTAGCGGACTACAATGAGCAGTTCTTC
length: 14; J: TRBJ2-5; size: .; V: TRBV5-4; D: .; CDR3: CASRGGGQQETQYF; DNA: TGTGCCAGCCGGGGTGGGGGTCAACAAGAGACCCAGTACTTC
length: 15; J: TRBJ1-6; size: .; V: TRBV6-4; D: TRBD1; CDR3: CASSGGTGGNSPLHF; DNA: TGTGCCAGCAGTGGAGGGACAGGGGGAAATTCACCCCTCCACTTT
length: 15; J: TRBJ1-6; size: few; V: TRBV7-8; D: .; CDR3: CASSPTQGWNSPLHF; DNA: TGTGCCAGCAGCCCCACACAGGGCTGGAATTCACCCCTCCACTTT
length: 14; J: TRBJ1-5; size: .; V: TRBV6-1; D: .; CDR3: CASSVFGSNQPQHF; DNA: TGTGCCAGCAGTGTTTTTGGGAGCAATCAGCCCCAGCATTTT
length: 13; J: TRBJ1-1; size: .; V: TRBV6-5; D: .; CDR3: CASNNGGQYEAFF; DNA: TGTGCCAGCAACAACGGTGGGCAGTACGAAGCTTTCTTT
length: 15; J: TRBJ1-1; size: .; V: TRBV25-1; D: .; CDR3: CASSEYGVANTEAFF; DNA: TGTGCCAGCAGTGAATATGGGGTAGCTAACACTGAAGCTTTCTTT
length: 15; J: TRBJ1-6; size: .; V: TRBV30; D: .; CDR3: CAWSPSRAYNSPLHF; DNA: TGTGCCTGGAGCCCTTCCCGGGCCTATAATTCACCCCTCCACTTT
length: 13; J: TRBJ2-2; size: once; V: TRBV5-4; D: .; CDR3: CASSTERAGELFF; DNA: TGTGCCAGCAGCACGGAAAGGGCCGGGGAGCTGTTTTTT
length: 13; J: TRBJ2-7; size: .; V: TRBV6-6; D: .; CDR3: CASRDSSSYEQYF; DNA: TGTGCCAGCCGGGACTCCTCCTCCTACGAGCAGTACTTC
length: 14; J: TRBJ1-2; size: .; V: TRBV5-8; D: TRBD1; CDR3: CASSWDNRGYGYTF; DNA: TGTGCCAGCAGCTGGGATAACAGGGGCTATGGCTACACCTTC
length: 18; J: TRBJ2-5; size: .; V: TRBV7-9; D: TRBD2; CDR3: CASSLGLAGGHTSFPPYF; DNA: TGTGCCAGCAGCCTAGGACTAGCGGGGGGCCACACCTCATTCCCTCCGTACTTC
length: 16; J: TRBJ2-1; size: once; V: TRBV7-9; D: .; CDR3: CASSPPPRGALDEQFF; DNA: TGTGCCAGCAGCCCGCCCCCCCGGGGGGCCTTGGATGAGCAGTTCTTC
length: 14; J: TRBJ2-1; size: .; V: TRBV2; D: .; CDR3: CASSEGGEIHEQFF; DNA: TGTGCCAGCAGTGAAGGAGGGGAGATCCATGAGCAGTTCTTC
length: 14; J: TRBJ2-7; size: .; V: TRBV10-3; D: .; CDR3: CAISEPGPTYEQYF; DNA: TGTGCCATCAGTGAGCCCGGCCCTACTTACGAGCAGTACTTC
length: 13; J: TRBJ1-1; size: few; V: TRBV9; D: TRBD1; CDR3: CASSPRQGRRAFF; DNA: TGTGCCAGCAGCCCCAGACAGGGAAGAAGGGCTTTCTTT
length: 14; J: TRBJ2-2; size: .; V: TRBV5-6; D: .; CDR3: CASSFRGNTGELFF; DNA: TGTGCCAGCAGCTTCAGGGGGAACACCGGGGAGCTGTTTTTT
length: 19; J: TRBJ2-1; size: .; V: TRBV9; D: TRBD2; CDR3: CASSVRGAGGTSSYNEQFF; DNA: TGTGCCAGCAGCGTTAGAGGAGCGGGGGGGACGAGCTCCTACAATGAGCAGTTCTTC
length: 16; J: TRBJ1-4; size: .; V: TRBV10-3; D: .; CDR3: CAISDPTAPSNEKLFF; DNA: TGTGCCATCAGTGATCCCACTGCCCCGAGTAATGAAAAACTGTTTTTT
length: 11; J: TRBJ1-2; size: .; V: TRBV20-1; D: .; CDR3: CSARPAGVDTF; DNA: TGCAGTGCTAGGCCGGCCGGGGTCGACACCTTC
length: 12; J: TRBJ2-2; size: .; V: TRBV19; D: .; CDR3: CASSVRGGELFF; DNA: TGTGCCAGTAGTGTGAGGGGCGGGGAGCTGTTTTTT
length: 17; J: TRBJ1-5; size: .; V: TRBV23-1; D: .; CDR3: CASDRPKSVSSNQPQHF; DNA: TGCGCCAGCGACCGGCCAAAGAGCGTCAGTAGCAATCAGCCCCAGCATTTT
length: 12; J: TRBJ1-5; size: .; V: TRBV19; D: .; CDR3: CASNERYQPQHF; DNA: TGTGCCAGTAATGAGAGATATCAGCCCCAGCATTTT
length: 14; J: TRBJ2-4; size: .; V: TRBV7-2; D: .; CDR3: CASSPPPSRNIQYF; DNA: TGTGCCAGCAGCCCTCCTCCTAGCCGGAACATTCAGTACTTC
length: 15; J: TRBJ1-2; size: few; V: TRBV9; D: TRBD1; CDR3: CASSGGQGVAYGYTF; DNA: TGTGCCAGCAGCGGAGGACAGGGGGTCGCCTATGGCTACACCTTC
length: 14; J: TRBJ2-1; size: .; V: TRBV30; D: .; CDR3: CAWQPGGSYNEQFF; DNA: TGTGCCTGGCAGCCTGGGGGGTCCTACAATGAGCAGTTCTTC
length: 14; J: TRBJ1-1; size: .; V: TRBV18; D: .; CDR3: CASSRDRSNTEAFF; DNA: TGTGCCAGCTCACGTGACAGATCGAACACTGAAGCTTTCTTT
length: 16; J: TRBJ1-5; size: .; V: TRBV19; D: .; CDR3: CASTFGGTGPNQPQHF; DNA: TGTGCCAGTACCTTCGGCGGAACAGGGCCAAATCAGCCCCAGCATTTT
length: 15; J: TRBJ2-7; size: few; V: TRBV9; D: .; CDR3: CASSVAQGLTYEQYF; DNA: TGTGCCAGCAGCGTAGCCCAGGGACTGACCTACGAGCAGTACTTC
length: 13; J: TRBJ1-1; size: .; V: TRBV11-2; D: .; CDR3: CASSLTDGHEAFF; DNA: TGTGCCAGCAGCTTAACGGACGGTCATGAAGCTTTCTTT
length: 16; J: TRBJ2-1; size: .; V: TRBV11-2; D: .; CDR3: CASSLVLWLASNEQFF; DNA: TGTGCCAGCAGCTTAGTACTATGGCTAGCCAGCAATGAGCAGTTCTTC
length: 13; J: TRBJ2-7; size: .; V: TRBV15; D: .; CDR3: CATSRDPLAKRYF; DNA: TGTGCCACCAGCAGAGATCCCTTGGCAAAACGGTACTTC
length: 15; J: TRBJ1-3; size: few; V: TRBV18; D: .; CDR3: CASSPRSGSGNTIYF; DNA: TGTGCCAGCTCACCACGATCTGGCTCTGGAAACACCATATATTTT
length: 14; J: TRBJ1-4; size: .; V: TRBV4-3; D: .; CDR3: CASSPQGNDEKLFF; DNA: TGCGCCAGCAGCCCTCAGGGGAATGATGAAAAACTGTTTTTT